This entry features one T cell receptor (beta chain) sequence. The sample comes from a study of blood T cell repertoires in COVID-19. Assay: immunoSEQ multiplex PCR; the TCRdb copy retains only in-frame clones and omits some. The table shows under 250,000 clones, with around nine tenths occurring only once. V was pared by 5 bases and J by 1 base, with 8 bases of the junction left unmatched. The CDR3 extends over 16 amino acids. CDR1 is MNHEY, CDR2 SMNVEV, per germline (reference sequence). The receptor comes from a woman between 40 and 50 years old who had been exposed to COVID-19. V gene TRBV27 combines with J gene TRBJ2-3, with 8 bases aligning to TRBD1. The sequenced material came from PBMCs or T cells enriched from blood (not recorded which). This CDR3 is CASSHRDRPGTDTQYF. The CDR3 DNA reads TGTGCCAGCAGTCACCGGGACAGGCCGGGCACAGATACGCAGTATTTT.